These 29 T cell receptor beta chains were all obtained from the same sample, sequenced in a study of monozygotic twins with inflammatory bowel disease. Following a re-call of the 5' RACE reads, TCRdb has one entry per CDR3 protein and lacks DNA. This sample's table reports approximately 400,000 distinct CDR3 sequences. Sample: blood. The receptor set was obtained from a human donor with ulcerative colitis or Crohn's disease, or a healthy co-twin of an affected twin (not recorded which).

The rearrangement links TRBV20-1 to TRBJ2-3; no DNA is available, so the TRBD1 call from TCRdb remains unchecked. The CDR3 loop spans 13 amino acids. Germline V gene data show CDR1 as DFQATT and CDR2 as SNEGSKA (reference sequence). CDR3 region: CSAYMGGTDTQYF.

The rearrangement uses TRBV7-9 and TRBJ2-4; TCRdb calls TRBD1, which cannot be checked without DNA. This CDR3 comprises 15 residues. The germline CDR1 and CDR2 sequences are SEHNR and FQNEAQ (reference sequence). The CDR3 is CASSLMAGGKNIQYF.

This rearrangement joins TRBV5-1 to TRBJ1-4. Germline CDR1 SGHRS, CDR2 YFSETQ. The CDR3 spans 14 residues. This chain's CDR3 is CASSLGVTNEKLFF.

The chain carries TRBV4-1 and TRBJ2-3; checking the TCRdb D call of TRBD1 is not possible without DNA. Germline values: CDR1 MGHRA, CDR2 YSYEKL. The CDR3 has 16 amino acids. CDR3 region: CASSQDLRGAGDTQYF.

This chain connects TRBV6-1 to TRBJ2-3; as DNA is missing, the TRBD1 call by TCRdb cannot be tested. The length of the CDR3 is 15 residues. CDR1 is MNHNS, CDR2 SASEGT, per germline. CDR3 residues: CASSQTGGSTDTQYF.

The CDR3 here is CASSPQESLLYF. This sequence joins TRBV7-2 and TRBJ2-4. This CDR3 has 12 residues. Germline V gene sequence: CDR1 SGHTA, CDR2 FQGNSA.

This chain uses TRBV25-1 with TRBJ2-7; TCRdb's assignment of TRBD1 cannot be checked, as there is no DNA. This CDR3 has 16 amino acids. Germline V gene sequence: CDR1 MGHDK, CDR2 SYGVNS. CDR3 loop: CASSAPDREDTNEQYF.

This chain connects TRBV5-6 to TRBJ2-1. The CDR3 has 16 amino acids. Germline assignment: CDR1 SGHDT and CDR2 YYEEEE. The CDR3 spells CASSLGGGSSYNEQFF.

The J gene is TRBJ2-3, the V gene TRBV19; TCRdb's D call, TRBD1, is unchecked because there is no DNA. There are 15 residues in the CDR3. Germline V gene lookup returns CDR1 LNHDA and CDR2 SQIVND (reference sequence). The CDR3 spells CASSGRDTSLDTQYF.

The V and J genes are TRBV11-2 and TRBJ2-3. This CDR3 region has 13 residues. Germline loops: CDR1 SGHAT, CDR2 FQNNGV. CDR3 protein: CASSLDSRDTQYF.

The chain uses TRBV20-1 and TRBJ1-1; TCRdb's D call, TRBD1, is unchecked because there is no DNA. This CDR3 has 12 residues. Germline V gene data show CDR1 as DFQATT and CDR2 as SNEGSKA (reference sequence). This CDR3 reads CSATRPNTEAFF.

The V and J genes are TRBV7-3 and TRBJ2-5. This CDR3 spans 13 amino acids. The germline V gene encodes CDR1 SGHTA and CDR2 FQGTGA. The CDR3 sequence is CASSLHRQETQYF.

The V and J genes are TRBV21-1 and TRBJ2-1; the TRBD2 assignment by TCRdb is unverifiable without DNA. TRBV21-1 is marked as a pseudogene. There are 16 residues in the CDR3. The CDR3: CASNCPSGGAENEQFF.

This chain links TRBV5-1 with TRBJ1-5; TCRdb proposes TRBD1, but this gene call is untestable without DNA. The CDR3 runs 15 residues. Germline-derived CDR1 and CDR2 are SGHRS and YFSETQ. The CDR3 sequence is CASSLATGGYQPQHF.

The V gene is TRBV11-2, the J gene TRBJ2-1; TCRdb designates TRBD2, a call that cannot be tested without DNA. The CDR3 totals 16 residues. Germline CDR1 and CDR2: SGHAT and FQNNGV. The CDR3 spells CASSLDWGLEGNEQFF.

V and J are TRBV27 and TRBJ2-1. The CDR3 runs to 13 residues. The V gene's germline CDR1 is MNHEY and CDR2 SMNVEV (reference sequence). The chain's CDR3 is CASSFGVDNEQFF.

The chain recombines TRBV5-1 with TRBJ2-5; TCRdb's assignment of TRBD2 cannot be checked, as there is no DNA. The V gene's germline CDR1 is SGHRS and CDR2 YFSETQ. The CDR3 consists of 15 residues. The CDR3 loop reads CASRSVKAGEETQYF. Together with reference TRBV5-1 and TRBJ2-5, the CDR3 gives the full variable domain: KAGVTQTPRYLIKTRGQQVTLSCSPISGHRSVSWYQQTPGQGLQFLFEYFSETQRNKGNFPGRFSGRQFSNSRSEMNVSTLELGDSALYLCASRSVKAGEETQYFGPGTRLLVL.

This chain links TRBV7-3 with TRBJ1-2; TCRdb outputs TRBD1, but without DNA this stays unchecked. This CDR3 contains 13 residues. Per the germline V gene, CDR1 is SGHTA and CDR2 is FQGTGA. CDR3 region: CASSLGHYSGYTF.

The chain joins TRBV12-3 or TRBV12-4 to TRBJ2-7; TCRdb's assignment of TRBD2 cannot be checked, as there is no DNA. The CDR3 consists of 15 residues. CDR3 loop: CASSQWTSGGYEQYF.

The V call is TRBV20-1, the J call TRBJ1-1. This CDR3 region has 13 residues. The germline V gene has CDR1 DFQATT and CDR2 SNEGSKA (reference sequence). CDR3 sequence: CSALIDMNTEAFF.

The chain is built from TRBV7-8 and TRBJ2-3; TCRdb proposes TRBD1, but this gene call is untestable without DNA. The CDR3 runs 19 residues. The V gene's germline CDR1 is SGHVS and CDR2 FQNEAQ. CDR3 sequence reads: CASSAAPGTAQLSTDTQYF.

CDR3 in amino acids: CASSHQAGGHPPDEQFF. The V and J genes are TRBV6-4 and TRBJ2-1; with no DNA, the TCRdb D assignment of TRBD1 cannot be verified. CDR1 and CDR2 (germline): MRHNA, SNTAGT. The CDR3 is 17 residues long.

The chain links TRBV6-5 to TRBJ2-3; no DNA is available, so the TRBD2 call from TCRdb remains unchecked. The CDR3 length is 15 residues. CDR1 is MNHEY, CDR2 SVGAGI, per germline. CDR3 sequence reads: CASSYSGRTADTQYF.

The chain couples TRBV2 to TRBJ2-7. The germline CDR1 and CDR2 sequences are SNHLY and FYNNEI. The CDR3 totals 14 residues. CDR3 residues: CASSGSGISYEQYF. The full variable domain, completed using reference TRBV2 and TRBJ2-7, is EPEVTQTPSHQVTQMGQEVILRCVPISNHLYFYWYRQILGQKVEFLVSFYNNEISEKSEIFDDQFSVERPDGSNFTLKIRSTKLEDSAMYFCASSGSGISYEQYFGPGTRLTVT.

The chain recombines TRBV5-1 with TRBJ2-5; TCRdb designates TRBD2, a call that cannot be tested without DNA. CDR3 length equals 19 residues. Germline V gene lookup returns CDR1 SGHRS and CDR2 YFSETQ. Here the CDR3 reads CASSLEGTSVYRREETQYF.

The genes are TRBV18 and TRBJ1-4; TCRdb's D call of TRBD1 is untestable without DNA. The germline V gene encodes CDR1 KGHSH and CDR2 LQKENI. The CDR3 is 15 amino acids. CDR3 sequence: CASSPKGQGDEKLFF.

The chain is built from TRBV7-9 and TRBJ2-5. The CDR3 covers 14 residues. The germline CDR1 and CDR2 sequences are SEHNR and FQNEAQ (reference sequence). CDR3 region: CASSFIGSEETQYF. The whole variable domain, remainder taken from reference TRBV7-9 and TRBJ2-5, is DTGVSQNPRHKITKRGQNVTFRCDPISEHNRLYWYRQTLGQGPEFLTYFQNEAQLEKSRLLSDRFSAERPKGSFSTLEIQRTEQGDSAMYLCASSFIGSEETQYFGPGTRLLVL.

The chain recombines TRBV20-1 with TRBJ1-1. Germline CDR1 reads DFQATT; CDR2 reads SNEGSKA (reference sequence). The CDR3 has 13 amino acids. This CDR3 is CSYMADEHTEAFF.

The chain links TRBV3-1 to TRBJ2-3. This CDR3 region has 13 residues. The germline V gene encodes CDR1 LGHDT and CDR2 YNNKEL (reference sequence). The CDR3 here is CASSQRGPDTQYF.